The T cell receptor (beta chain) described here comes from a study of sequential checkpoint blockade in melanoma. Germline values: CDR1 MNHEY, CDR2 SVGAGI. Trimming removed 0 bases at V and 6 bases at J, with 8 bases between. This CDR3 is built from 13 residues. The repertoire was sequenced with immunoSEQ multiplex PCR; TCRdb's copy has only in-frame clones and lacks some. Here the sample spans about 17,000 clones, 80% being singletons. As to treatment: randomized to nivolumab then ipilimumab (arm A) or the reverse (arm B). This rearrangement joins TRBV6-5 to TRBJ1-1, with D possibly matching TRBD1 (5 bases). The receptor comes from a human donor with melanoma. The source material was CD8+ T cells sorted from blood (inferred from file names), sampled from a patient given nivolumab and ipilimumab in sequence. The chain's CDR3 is CASSYSETAEAFF. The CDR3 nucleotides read TGTGCCAGCAGTTACTCCGAGACAGCTGAAGCTTTCTTT.